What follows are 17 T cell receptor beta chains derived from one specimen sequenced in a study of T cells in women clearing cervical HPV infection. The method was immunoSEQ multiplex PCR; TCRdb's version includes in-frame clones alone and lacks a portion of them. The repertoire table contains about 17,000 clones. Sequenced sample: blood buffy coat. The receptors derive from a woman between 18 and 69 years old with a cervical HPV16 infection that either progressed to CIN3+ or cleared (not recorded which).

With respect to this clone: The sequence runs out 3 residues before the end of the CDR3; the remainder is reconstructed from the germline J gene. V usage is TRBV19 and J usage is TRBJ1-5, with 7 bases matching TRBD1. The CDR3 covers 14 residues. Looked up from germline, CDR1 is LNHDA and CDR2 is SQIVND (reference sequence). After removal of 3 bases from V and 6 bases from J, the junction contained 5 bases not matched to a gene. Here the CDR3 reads CASSIDQGGQPQHF. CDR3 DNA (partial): TGTGCCAGTAGTATTGATCAGGGGGGTCAGCCC.

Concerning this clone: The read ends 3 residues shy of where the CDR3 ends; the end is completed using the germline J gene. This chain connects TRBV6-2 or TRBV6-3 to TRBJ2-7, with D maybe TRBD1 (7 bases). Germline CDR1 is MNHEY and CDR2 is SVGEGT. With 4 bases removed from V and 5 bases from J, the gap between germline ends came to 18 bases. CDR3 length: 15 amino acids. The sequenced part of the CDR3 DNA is TGTGCCAGCAGTTCCCTGGAGGGGGCGACAGACGAG. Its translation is CASSSLEGATDE. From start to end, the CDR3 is CASSSLEGATDEQYF.

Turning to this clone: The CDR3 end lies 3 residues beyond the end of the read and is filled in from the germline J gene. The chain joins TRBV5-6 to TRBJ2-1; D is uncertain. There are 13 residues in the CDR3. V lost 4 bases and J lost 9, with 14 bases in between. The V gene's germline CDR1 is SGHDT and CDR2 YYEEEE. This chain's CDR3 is CASSLSPVPEQFF. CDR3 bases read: TGTGCCAGCAGCCTAAGCCCCGTTCCTGAG.

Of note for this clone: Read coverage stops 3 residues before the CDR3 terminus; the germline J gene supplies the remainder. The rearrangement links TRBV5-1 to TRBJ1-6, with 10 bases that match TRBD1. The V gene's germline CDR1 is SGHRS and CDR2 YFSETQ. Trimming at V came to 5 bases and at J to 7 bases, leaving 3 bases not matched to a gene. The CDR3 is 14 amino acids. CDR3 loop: CASREGQGNSPLHF. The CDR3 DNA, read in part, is TGCGCCAGCAGGGAGGGACAGGGGAATTCACCC.

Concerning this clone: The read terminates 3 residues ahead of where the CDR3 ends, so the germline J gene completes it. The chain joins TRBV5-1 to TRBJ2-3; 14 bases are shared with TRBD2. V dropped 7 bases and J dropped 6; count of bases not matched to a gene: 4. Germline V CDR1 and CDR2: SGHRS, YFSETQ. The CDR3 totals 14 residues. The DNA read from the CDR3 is TGCGCCAGCGAGACTAGCGGGAGGGGGGATACG. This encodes CASETSGRGDT. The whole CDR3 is CASETSGRGDTQYF. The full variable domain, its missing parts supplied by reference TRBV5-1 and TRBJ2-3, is KAGVTQTPRYLIKTRGQQVTLSCSPISGHRSVSWYQQTPGQGLQFLFEYFSETQRNKGNFPGRFSGRQFSNSRSEMNVSTLELGDSALYLCASETSGRGDTQYFGPGTRLTVL.

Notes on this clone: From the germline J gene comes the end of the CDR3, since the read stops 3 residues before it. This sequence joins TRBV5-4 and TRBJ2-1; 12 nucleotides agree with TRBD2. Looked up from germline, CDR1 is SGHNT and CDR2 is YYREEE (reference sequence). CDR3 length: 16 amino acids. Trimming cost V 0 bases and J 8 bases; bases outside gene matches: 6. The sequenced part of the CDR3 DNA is TGTGCCAGCAGCTTGGGGACTAGCGGGGTTCAGGATGAG. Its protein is CASSLGTSGVQDE. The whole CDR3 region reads CASSLGTSGVQDEQFF. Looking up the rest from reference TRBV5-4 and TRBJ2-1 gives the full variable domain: ETGVTQSPTHLIKTRGQQVTLRCSSQSGHNTVSWYQQALGQGPQFIFQYYREEENGRGNFPPRFSGLQFPNYSSELNVNALELDDSALYLCASSLGTSGVQDEQFFGPGTRLTVL.

Incomplete CDR3 DNA: TGTGCCAGCAGCTTAGCATTCGGGTTGGACGAG. Protein product: CASSLAFGLDE. The full-length CDR3 reads as CASSLAFGLDEQYF. V gene TRBV7-9 combines with J gene TRBJ2-7; D is unclear. With the read ending 3 residues before the CDR3 end, the germline J gene is used to fill in that end. This CDR3 has 14 residues. Trimming shortened V by 0 bases and J by 5 bases, and 11 bases separated the two germline ends. From germline, CDR1 is SEHNR and CDR2 FQNEAQ (reference sequence).

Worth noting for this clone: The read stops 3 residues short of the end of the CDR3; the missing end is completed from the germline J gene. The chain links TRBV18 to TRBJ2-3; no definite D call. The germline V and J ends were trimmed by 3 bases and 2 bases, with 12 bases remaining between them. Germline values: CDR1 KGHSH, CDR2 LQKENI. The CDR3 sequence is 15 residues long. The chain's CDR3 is CASSPWAEYTDTQYF. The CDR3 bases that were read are TGTGCCAGCTCACCGTGGGCAGAATACACAGATACG.

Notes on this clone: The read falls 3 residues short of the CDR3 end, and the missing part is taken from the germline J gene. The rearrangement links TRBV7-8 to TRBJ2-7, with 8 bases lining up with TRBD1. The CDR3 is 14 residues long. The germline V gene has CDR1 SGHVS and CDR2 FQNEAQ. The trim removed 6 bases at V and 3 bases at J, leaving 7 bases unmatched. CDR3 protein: CASSTGGFFYEQYF. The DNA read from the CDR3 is TGTGCCAGCAGTACAGGGGGATTTTTCTACGAG.

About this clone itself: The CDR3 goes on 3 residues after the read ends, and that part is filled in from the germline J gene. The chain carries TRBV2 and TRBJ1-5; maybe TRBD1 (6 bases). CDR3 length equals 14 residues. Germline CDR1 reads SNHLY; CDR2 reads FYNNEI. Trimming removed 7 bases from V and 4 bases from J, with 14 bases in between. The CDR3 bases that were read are TGTGCCAGCAACCGGAGGCAGGGGAATCAGCCC. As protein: CASNRRQGNQP. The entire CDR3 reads CASNRRQGNQPQHF.

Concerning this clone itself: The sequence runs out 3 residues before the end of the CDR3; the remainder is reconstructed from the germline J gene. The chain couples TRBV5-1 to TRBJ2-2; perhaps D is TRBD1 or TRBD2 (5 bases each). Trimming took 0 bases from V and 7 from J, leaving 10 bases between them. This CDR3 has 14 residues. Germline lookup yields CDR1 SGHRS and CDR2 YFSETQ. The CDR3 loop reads CASSLGQGVGELFF. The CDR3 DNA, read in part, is TGCGCCAGCAGCTTGGGCCAGGGAGTCGGGGAG.

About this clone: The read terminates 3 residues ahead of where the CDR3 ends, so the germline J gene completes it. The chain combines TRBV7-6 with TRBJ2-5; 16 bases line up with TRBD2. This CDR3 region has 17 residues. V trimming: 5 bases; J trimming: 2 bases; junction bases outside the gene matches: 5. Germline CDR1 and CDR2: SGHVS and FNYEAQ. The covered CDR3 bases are TGTGCCAGCAGCCAGGGACTAGCGGGGGGGACGCAAGAGACC. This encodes CASSQGLAGGTQET. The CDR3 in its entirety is CASSQGLAGGTQETQYF.

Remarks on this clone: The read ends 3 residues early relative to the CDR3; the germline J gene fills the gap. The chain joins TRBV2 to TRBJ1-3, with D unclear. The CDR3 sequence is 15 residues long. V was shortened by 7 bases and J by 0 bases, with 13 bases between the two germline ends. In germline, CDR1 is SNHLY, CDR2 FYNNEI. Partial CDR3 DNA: TGTGCCAGCAACTTCGCGGCCAACTCTGGAAACACC. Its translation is CASNFAANSGNT. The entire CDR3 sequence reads CASNFAANSGNTIYF.

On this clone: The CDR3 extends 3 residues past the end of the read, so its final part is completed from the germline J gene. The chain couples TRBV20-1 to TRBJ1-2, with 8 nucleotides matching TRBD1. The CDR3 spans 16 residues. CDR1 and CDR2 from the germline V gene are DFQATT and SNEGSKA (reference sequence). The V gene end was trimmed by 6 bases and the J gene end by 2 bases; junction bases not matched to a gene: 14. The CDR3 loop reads CSARAGGVSWNYGYTF. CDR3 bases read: TGCAGTGCCCGGGCAGGGGGCGTAAGTTGGAACTATGGC.

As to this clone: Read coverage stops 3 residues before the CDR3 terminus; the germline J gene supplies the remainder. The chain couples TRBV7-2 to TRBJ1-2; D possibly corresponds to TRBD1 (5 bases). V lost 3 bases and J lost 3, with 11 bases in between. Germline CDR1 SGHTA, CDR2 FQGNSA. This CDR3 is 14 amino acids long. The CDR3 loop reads CASSLAQGYYGYTF. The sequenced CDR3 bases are TGTGCCAGCAGCTTGGCTCAGGGCTACTATGGC.

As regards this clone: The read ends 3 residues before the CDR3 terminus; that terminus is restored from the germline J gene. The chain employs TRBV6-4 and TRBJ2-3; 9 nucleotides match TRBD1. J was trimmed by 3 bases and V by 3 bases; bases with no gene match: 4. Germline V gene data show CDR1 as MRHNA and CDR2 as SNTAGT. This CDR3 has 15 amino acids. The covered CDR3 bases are TGTGCCAGCAGTGAGTGGGACAGGGAAACAGATACG. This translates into CASSEWDRETDT. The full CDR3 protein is CASSEWDRETDTQYF.

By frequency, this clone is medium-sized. CDR3 protein: CASRQGLYNEQFF. The CDR3 bases that were read are TGTGCCAGTCGACAGGGGCTTTACAATGAG. This rearrangement joins TRBV19 to TRBJ2-1, with 8 bases lining up with TRBD1. Coverage ceases 3 residues before the CDR3 finishes, and the germline J gene fills in the end. Germline CDR1 reads LNHDA; CDR2 reads SQIVND (reference sequence). This CDR3 has 13 residues. The junction had 4 bases not matched to a gene; V was cut back by 8 bases and J by 4 bases.